The clone carrying this T cell receptor beta chain was found many times. Its antigen remains unknown. The data were obtained in a study of breast tumors, draining lymph nodes, adjacent tissues. The CDR3 is 15 amino acids. V gave up 0 bases and J gave up 0 bases, with 10 bases separating them. Germline loops: CDR1 SGHRS, CDR2 YFSETQ. Study results and caveats: Luminal-like breast cancer showed significantly higher tumor–nontumor repertoire similarity than basal-like. Findings are consistent with lymph node origin and intratumoral expansion of most tumor T cells.

TCRdb reprocessed the multiplex PCR reads via MiXCR and lists one record per CDR3 protein. The repertoire has tens of thousands of distinct CDR3 sequences, approximately 19% of them found once; the top ten carry 2% to 2.5%. The lymph nodes were axillary draining lymph nodes from breast cancer patients. The source material was axillary lymph node tissue. This chain links TRBV5-1 with TRBJ2-7, with a weak D call TRBD2 (6 bases). This receptor was identified in a female donor with breast cancer. Some clones in this sample may be carry-over from other donors' samples. The DNA of the CDR3 is TGCGCCAGCAGCTTGGTGGAGGGGATCTCCTACGAGCAGTACTTC. Translating gives CASSLVEGISYEQYF.